This T cell receptor beta chain appears in the sequencing data of a study of blood T cell repertoires in COVID-19. Some clones are missing from TCRdb's copy, which holds only in-frame ones; the method was immunoSEQ multiplex PCR. The data contain tens of thousands of clones, 87% of them singletons. This TCR was sampled from a male donor with acute or convalescent COVID-19. Material: peripheral blood.

The CDR3 sequence: CASSLAAVTNEKLFF. DNA of the CDR3: TGCGCCAGCAGCTTGGCTGCGGTAACTAATGAAAAACTGTTTTTT. The V gene is TRBV5-1, the J gene TRBJ1-4; D not resolved. The ends were cut back, 0 bases at V and 1 base at J, with 7 bases in the middle. The CDR3 sequence is 15 residues long. Germline assignment: CDR1 SGHRS and CDR2 YFSETQ.